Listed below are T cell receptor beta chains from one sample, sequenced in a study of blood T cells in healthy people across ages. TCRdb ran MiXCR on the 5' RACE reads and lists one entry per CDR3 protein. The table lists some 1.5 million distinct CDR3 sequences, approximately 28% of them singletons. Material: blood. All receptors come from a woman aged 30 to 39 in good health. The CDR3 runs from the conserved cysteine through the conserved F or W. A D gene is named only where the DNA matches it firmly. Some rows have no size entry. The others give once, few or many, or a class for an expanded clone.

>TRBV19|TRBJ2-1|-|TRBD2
CASSQLAGLHNEQFF
TGTGCCAGTAGCCAACTAGCGGGGCTCCACAATGAGCAGTTCTTC
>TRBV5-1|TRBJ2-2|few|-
CASSLAADTGELFF
TGCGCCAGCAGCTTGGCCGCCGACACCGGGGAGCTGTTTTTT
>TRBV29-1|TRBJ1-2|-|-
CSVDGDPYGYTF
TGCAGCGTTGACGGAGATCCCTATGGCTACACCTTC
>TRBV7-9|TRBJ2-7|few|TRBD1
CASSPGQGQSYEQYF
TGTGCCAGCTCCCCGGGACAGGGTCAATCCTACGAGCAGTACTTC
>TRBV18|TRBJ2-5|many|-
CASSYTRETQYF
TGTGCCAGCTCGTATACCCGGGAGACCCAGTACTTC
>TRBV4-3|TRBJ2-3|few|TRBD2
CASSRGSSGSSDTQYF
TGCGCCAGCAGCCGGGGGTCTAGCGGGAGCTCAGATACGCAGTATTTT
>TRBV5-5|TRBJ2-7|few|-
CASSYGGPLEQYF
TGTGCCAGCAGCTATGGGGGGCCTCTCGAGCAGTACTTC
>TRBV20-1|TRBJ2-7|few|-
CSASNSLAESSYEQYF
TGCAGTGCTAGCAACTCCTTAGCGGAGAGCTCCTACGAGCAGTACTTC
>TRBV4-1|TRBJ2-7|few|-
CASSQFSQQAPEQYF
TGCGCCAGCAGCCAATTTAGTCAGCAGGCCCCCGAGCAGTACTTC
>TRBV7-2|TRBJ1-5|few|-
CASSLVQGGDQPQHF
TGTGCCAGCAGCTTAGTTCAGGGAGGTGATCAGCCCCAGCATTTT
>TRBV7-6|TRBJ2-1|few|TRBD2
CASSLGLAGLYNEQFF
TGTGCCAGCAGCTTAGGACTAGCGGGGTTATACAATGAGCAGTTCTTC
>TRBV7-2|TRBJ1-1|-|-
CASNLLSRAFF
TGTGCCAGCAACCTCCTCTCTCGAGCTTTCTTT
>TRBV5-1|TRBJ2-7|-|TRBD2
CASSSVAGDTYEQYF
TGCGCCAGCAGTTCTGTAGCGGGGGATACCTACGAGCAGTACTTC
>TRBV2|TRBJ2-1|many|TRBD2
CASLTSGNNEQFF
TGTGCCAGCCTGACTAGCGGCAACAATGAGCAGTTCTTC
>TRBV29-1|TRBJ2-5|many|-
CSVGGGWDRETQYF
TGCAGCGTCGGGGGTGGATGGGACCGAGAGACCCAGTACTTC
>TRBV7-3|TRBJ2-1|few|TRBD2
CASSPLSSGVAYNEQFF
TGTGCCAGCAGCCCCCTCTCAAGCGGGGTCGCCTACAATGAGCAGTTCTTC
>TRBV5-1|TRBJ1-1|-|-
CASSFGVRNTEAFF
TGCGCCAGCAGCTTCGGGGTGCGGAACACTGAAGCTTTCTTT
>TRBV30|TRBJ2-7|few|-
CAWSVQGTYEQYF
TGTGCCTGGAGTGTTCAGGGGACCTACGAGCAGTACTTC
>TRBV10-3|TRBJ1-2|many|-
CAISERAGDGYTF
TGTGCCATCAGTGAACGGGCAGGGGATGGCTACACCTTC
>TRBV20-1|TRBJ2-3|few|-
CSAARAGGGTDTQYF
TGCAGTGCTGCTAGGGCAGGAGGAGGGACAGATACGCAGTATTTT
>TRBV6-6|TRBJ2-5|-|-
CASSYGGVGETQYF
TGTGCCAGCAGTTATGGAGGGGTTGGAGAGACCCAGTACTTC
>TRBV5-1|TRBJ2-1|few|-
CASSPNSVSYNEQFF
TGCGCCAGCAGCCCCAACTCCGTATCCTACAATGAGCAGTTCTTC
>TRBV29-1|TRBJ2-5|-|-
CSVGTIGSQETQYF
TGCAGCGTTGGGACTATCGGGAGTCAAGAGACCCAGTACTTC
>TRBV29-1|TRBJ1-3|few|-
CSAPSGNTIYF
TGCAGCGCCCCTTCGGGAAACACCATATATTTT
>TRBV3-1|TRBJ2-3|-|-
CASTPPGVNTDTQYF
TGTGCCAGCACCCCACCGGGGGTTAACACAGATACGCAGTATTTT
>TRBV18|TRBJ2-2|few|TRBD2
CASSPPGLAVSGELFF
TGTGCCAGCTCACCACCGGGACTAGCGGTCTCCGGGGAGCTGTTTTTT
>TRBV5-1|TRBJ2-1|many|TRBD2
CASSWVLAGAYNEQFF
TGCGCCAGCAGCTGGGTACTAGCGGGAGCATACAATGAGCAGTTCTTC
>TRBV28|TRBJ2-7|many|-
CASSLSDTYEQYF
TGTGCCAGCAGTCTATCGGACACCTACGAGCAGTACTTC
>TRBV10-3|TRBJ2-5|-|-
CAISAAGSAHQYF
TGTGCCATCAGTGCGGCAGGGAGCGCCCATCAGTACTTC
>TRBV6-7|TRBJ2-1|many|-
CASGHRAEVGSLLYNEQFF
TGTGCCAGCGGTCACAGGGCCGAAGTGGGGTCCCTCCTCTACAATGAGCAGTTCTTC
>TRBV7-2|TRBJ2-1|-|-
CASSFDGSRGNEQFF
TGTGCCAGCAGCTTCGACGGGAGTCGGGGCAATGAGCAGTTCTTC
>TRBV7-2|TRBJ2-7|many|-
CASSLQTDSYEQYF
TGTGCCAGCAGCTTACAAACAGACTCCTACGAGCAGTACTTC
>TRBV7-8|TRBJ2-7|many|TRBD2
CASSPQRDPSYEQYF
TGTGCCAGCAGCCCTCAGCGGGACCCAAGCTACGAGCAGTACTTC
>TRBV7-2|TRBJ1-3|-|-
CASSLSFVGVSGNTIYF
TGTGCCAGCAGCTTAAGTTTCGTCGGAGTCTCTGGAAACACCATATATTTT
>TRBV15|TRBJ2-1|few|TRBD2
CATSRVAGGPEQFF
TGTGCCACCAGCAGAGTCGCGGGAGGCCCGGAGCAGTTCTTC
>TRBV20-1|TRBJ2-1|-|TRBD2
CSARTGLVNNEQFF
TGCAGTGCTAGAACGGGACTAGTCAACAATGAGCAGTTCTTC
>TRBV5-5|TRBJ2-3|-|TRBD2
CASSLQLGTSGFTDTQYF
TGTGCCAGCAGCTTACAACTGGGGACTAGCGGCTTCACAGATACGCAGTATTTT
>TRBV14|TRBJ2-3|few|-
CASSQGYRDTQYF
TGTGCCAGCAGCCAGGGATACAGGGATACGCAGTATTTT
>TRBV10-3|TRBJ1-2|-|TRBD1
CAISEPGTGDGYTF
TGTGCCATCAGTGAGCCCGGGACAGGGGATGGCTACACCTTC
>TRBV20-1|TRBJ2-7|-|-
CSPLRAPEGEQYF
TGCAGTCCCTTGCGGGCCCCGGAGGGCGAGCAGTACTTC
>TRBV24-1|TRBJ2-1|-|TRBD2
CATSDSRTLARYQAEQFF
TGTGCCACCAGTGATAGCCGGACACTAGCGAGGTATCAGGCGGAGCAGTTCTTC
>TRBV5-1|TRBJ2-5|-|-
CAGSLLRAKSQETQYF
TGCGCCGGCAGCTTGCTCAGGGCGAAGTCTCAAGAGACCCAGTACTTC
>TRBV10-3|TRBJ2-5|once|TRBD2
CAISKSGLAQETQYF
TGTGCCATCAGTAAGTCAGGACTAGCCCAAGAGACCCAGTACTTC
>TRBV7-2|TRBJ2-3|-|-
CASSWGSGPDTQYF
TGTGCCAGCAGCTGGGGGTCTGGACCAGATACGCAGTATTTT
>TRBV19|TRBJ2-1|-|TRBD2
CASSIGASGGAYNEQFF
TGTGCCAGTAGTATAGGGGCTAGCGGGGGGGCCTACAATGAGCAGTTCTTC
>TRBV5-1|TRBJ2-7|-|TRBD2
CASSQTSGRDRSYEQYF
TGCGCCAGCAGCCAGACTAGCGGGAGGGATAGGTCCTACGAGCAGTACTTC
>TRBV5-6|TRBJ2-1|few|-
CASSWTGTGYNEQFF
TGTGCCAGCAGCTGGACCGGGACTGGCTACAATGAGCAGTTCTTC
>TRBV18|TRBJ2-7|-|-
CASALTDYGEQYF
TGTGCCAGCGCACTGACCGATTATGGGGAGCAGTACTTC
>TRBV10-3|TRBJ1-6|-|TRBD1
CAVRTGSASPLHF
TGTGCCGTTCGGACAGGCTCTGCCTCACCCCTCCACTTT